The 16 T cell receptor beta chains below come from one sample, sequenced in a study of cytotoxic CD8 clonotypes in ibrutinib-treated CLL (dated by TCRdb to the early 2020s). To prepare the library, the immunoSEQ multiplex PCR assay was applied. The table was pulled from immuneACCESS by TCRdb, which kept in-frame rearrangements only. Such tables lose some clones; where checked, under half of the loss comes from unresolved V genes, and the rest has no known cause. Present in this sample are approximately 130,000 clones, around 84% of which were seen just once. The top ten clones comprise less than 4% of the sample. This specimen's time point label, interpreted: 20 to 30 months on ibrutinib. This sample comprised PBMCs, obtained after 24 months of ibrutinib treatment. The receptor source for this set is a human donor with chronic lymphocytic leukemia.

This clone was seen a handful of times. V gene TRBV6-6 combines with J gene TRBJ1-2; 7 positions match TRBD1. Germline CDR1 MNHNY, CDR2 SVGAGI (reference sequence). J lost 7 bases, V lost 6 bases, and 2 bases had no gene match. The CDR3 sequence is 11 residues long. CDR3 bases: TGTGCCAGCAGCGAGGGGGCTGGCTACACCTTC. This gives the protein CASSEGAGYTF.

V gene TRBV2 combines with J gene TRBJ1-5; TRBD1 is a possible D gene (6 bases). The CDR3 is made up of 14 amino acids. Trimming shortened V by 7 bases and J by 1 base, and 11 bases separated the two germline ends. The germline V gene has CDR1 SNHLY and CDR2 FYNNEI. CDR3 DNA sequence: TGTGCCAGCAAGGGGGGCCAGAGCAATCAGCCCCAGCATTTT. Encoded protein: CASKGGQSNQPQHF.

The chain is built from TRBV23-1 and TRBJ2-7; weak D call: TRBD1 (6 bases). TRBV23-1 is known as an ORF, though its function is uncertain. Trimming took off 4 bases at V and 4 bases at J, with 11 bases between the two ends. This CDR3 has 13 residues. Here the CDR3 reads CASSPLTGYEQYF. In DNA, the CDR3 is TGCGCCAGCAGTCCCCTGACAGGATACGAGCAGTACTTC.

This clone was seen only once. The chain joins TRBV6-5 to TRBJ1-1, with 7 bases identical to TRBD1. Germline assignment: CDR1 MNHEY and CDR2 SVGAGI. V was clipped by 6 bases and J by 1 base; unmatched bases: 5. The CDR3 is 14 amino acids. In DNA, the CDR3 is TGTGCCAGCAGAACCGGGACAGAGAACACTGAAGCTTTCTTT. Amino acid sequence: CASRTGTENTEAFF.

This chain uses TRBV9 with TRBJ1-4; D gene uncertain. CDR3 size: 16 residues. V was shortened by 3 bases and J by 7 bases, with 19 bases between the two germline ends. Germline-derived CDR1 and CDR2 are SGDLS and YYNGEE. This CDR3 is CASSERAGLKTEKLFF. CDR3 sequence (DNA): TGTGCCAGCAGCGAGAGGGCCGGCCTCAAAACTGAAAAACTGTTTTTT.

The chain links TRBV11-3 to TRBJ2-2, with D possibly being TRBD2 (6 bases). The germline CDR1 and CDR2 sequences are SGHNT and YENEEA. The CDR3 loop spans 16 amino acids. Trimming took 4 bases from V and 3 from J, leaving 15 bases between them. CDR3 nucleotides: TGTGCCAGCAGCTCCGAAAGCGGGCCGTACACCGGGGAGCTGTTTTTT. This gives the protein CASSSESGPYTGELFF.

The CDR3 nucleotides are TGTGCCAGCAGCCCATCAGCGGCAGGGAACACTGAAGCTTTCTTT. Encoded protein: CASSPSAAGNTEAFF. The rearrangement joins TRBV7-2 to TRBJ1-1; no definite D call. Germline-derived CDR1 and CDR2 are SGHTA and FQGNSA. The V and J ends lost 5 bases and 1 base respectively, with 14 bases between them. The CDR3 contains 15 residues.

In this sample, this clone turned up once. This chain uses TRBV7-8 with TRBJ1-3, with a tentative D call TRBD1 (5 bases). This CDR3 is built from 17 residues. The V gene lost 1 base and the J gene lost 4 bases, with 17 bases spanning the gap. CDR1 and CDR2 (germline): SGHVS, FQNEAQ. CDR3 in DNA: TGTGCCAGCAGCTTAGGGAGATGGGAGGGGTCAGGAAACACCATATATTTT. Protein: CASSLGRWEGSGNTIYF.

This sequence joins TRBV25-1 and TRBJ1-1; 8 bases fit TRBD1. CDR1 is MGHDK and CDR2 is SYGVNS in the germline V gene. The V and J ends lost 6 bases and 1 base, in that order; junction bases with no gene match: 7. This CDR3 region has 15 residues. For the CDR3, the DNA is TGTGCCAGCAGGGGAGAGACAGGGGAGAACACTGAAGCTTTCTTT. Translation: CASRGETGENTEAFF.

This chain uses TRBV6-6 with TRBJ2-1; D unresolved. Germline lookup yields CDR1 MNHNY and CDR2 SVGAGI (reference sequence). The V end lost 8 bases, the J end lost 5 bases, and 4 bases lay between the germline ends. The CDR3 extends over 10 amino acids. The CDR3 DNA follows: TGTGCCAGCGCCGACAATGAGCAGTTCTTC. This sequence encodes CASADNEQFF.

The chain combines TRBV11-3 with TRBJ2-7; D might be TRBD2 (5 bases). The CDR3 consists of 14 residues. Germline V gene data show CDR1 as SGHNT and CDR2 as YENEEA. V was trimmed by 3 bases and J by 6 bases, leaving 15 bases between them. CDR3 in amino acids: CASSFSGGVSEQYF. In nucleotides, the CDR3 is TGTGCCAGCAGCTTCAGCGGCGGAGTTTCCGAGCAGTACTTC. Supplemented by reference TRBV11-3 and TRBJ2-7, the full variable domain reads EAGVVQSPRYKIIEKKQPVAFWCNPISGHNTLYWYLQNLGQGPELLIRYENEEAVDDSQLPKDRFSAERLKGVDSTLKIQPAELGDSAVYLCASSFSGGVSEQYFGPGTRLTVT.

The CDR3 reads CASSYSSPTPRGEQYF. DNA of the CDR3: TGTGCCAGCAGTTACTCGTCTCCGACACCCAGGGGCGAGCAGTACTTC. The V and J genes are TRBV6-5 and TRBJ2-7; possible D gene TRBD1, 6 bases. The CDR3 extends over 16 amino acids. Trimming shortened V by 0 bases and J by 6 bases, and 18 bases separated the two germline ends. Germline CDR1 and CDR2: MNHEY and SVGAGI.

The V and J genes are TRBV5-1 and TRBJ2-7, with TRBD2 matching over 7 bases. After removal of 7 bases from V and 3 bases from J, the junction contained 10 bases not matched to a gene. CDR3 length equals 14 residues. CDR1 SGHRS and CDR2 YFSETQ come from the germline V gene. The CDR3 loop is CASGLGVGGYEQYF. The CDR3 nucleotides are TGCGCCAGCGGACTAGGGGTCGGGGGCTACGAGCAGTACTTC.

The genes are TRBV27 and TRBJ2-7; D is unresolved. Germline lookup yields CDR1 MNHEY and CDR2 SMNVEV (reference sequence). The CDR3 has 15 residues. The V end was cut by 4 bases, the J end by 2 bases, with 15 bases between. CDR3 in amino acids: CASSSLTSVAYEQYF. The CDR3 bases are TGTGCCAGCAGTTCCCTCACCTCCGTAGCCTACGAGCAGTACTTC.

The gene calls are TRBV5-4 and TRBJ2-1, with 10 bases fitting TRBD2. The CDR3 covers 15 residues. The J segment lost 5 bases and the V segment lost 4 bases, leaving 6 bases of the junction unmatched. The V gene's germline CDR1 is SGHNT and CDR2 YYREEE (reference sequence). CDR3 bases: TGTGCCAGCAGCCCTCCGGGACTAGCGAACAATGAGCAGTTCTTC. Translation: CASSPPGLANNEQFF.

V and J are TRBV2 and TRBJ2-3; D gene unclear. Germline CDR1 reads SNHLY; CDR2 reads FYNNEI. V shed 8 bases and J shed 0 bases, with 12 bases lying between them. The CDR3 length is 14 residues. The CDR3 nucleotides read TGTGCCAGCGGGAAGGGATCTAGCACAGATACGCAGTATTTT. Its protein product is CASGKGSSTDTQYF.